The present T cell receptor (beta chain) was sequenced within a study of identical twins. V lost 3 bases, J lost 0 bases, and 9 bases lay in between. The CDR3 totals 15 residues. This clonotype was counted at least ten times. TCRdb reanalysed the 5' RACE reads using MiXCR and keeps one entry per CDR3 protein. The table includes fewer than 800,000 distinct CDR3 sequences, about 7.6% detected once. The same data also went into a second study, on yellow fever vaccine responses in identical twins.

Material for sequencing was PBMCs. The receptor comes from a woman aged 18 to 35 in good health. This chain uses TRBV12-3 or TRBV12-4 with TRBJ1-5, with D uncertain. The DNA of the CDR3 is TGTGCCAGCAGTTTTTTGGGATATAGCAATCAGCCCCAGCATTTT. Translating gives CASSFLGYSNQPQHF.